The source of this T cell receptor (beta chain) is a study of cytomegalovirus exposure and HLA in healthy donors. General observations from the study: Common viral pathogens seemed to be connected with several of the most significant clusters, according to a later analysis. A prior analysis recorded that most TCR beta V segments were productive about 87% or about 30% of the time.

Sampled while nominally healthy, donors likely had unrecorded immune exposures. Comment on this clone: Its target is unknown.

PCR used 60 Vbeta primers and 13 Jbeta primers. The table came from immunoSEQ multiplex PCR; TCRdb's copy has only in-frame clones and leaves some out. This sample has about 120,000 clones, with over 55% found just once. Germline values: CDR1 MDHEN, CDR2 SYDVKM. The CDR3 runs to 14 residues. The V gene lost 8 bases and the J gene lost 2 bases, with 15 bases spanning the gap. The rearrangement links TRBV28 to TRBJ2-5; D remains ambiguous. The sequencing sample was made of PBMCs. The receptor was derived from a man younger than 35 in good health and CMV-seropositive. The CDR3 is CASHGSKEQETQYF. In nucleotides, the CDR3 is TGTGCCAGCCACGGTTCGAAAGAACAAGAGACCCAGTACTTC.